The rows below give T cell receptor beta chains drawn from one sample of a study of cytomegalovirus exposure and HLA in healthy donors. Method: immunoSEQ multiplex PCR; TCRdb's copy keeps in-frame clones and lacks some. The repertoire includes more than 75,000 clones, around 92% of them detected once, and about 0.68% sits in the top ten. The material sequenced was PBMCs. These receptors were obtained from a man aged 18-30 years in good health and CMV-seronegative. Each CDR3 is given without its conserved first and last residue. Each record gives: J gene, V gene, CDR3 protein.

J gene: TRBJ2-1
V gene: TRBV7-2
CDR3 protein: ASSLSFWNEQF

J gene: TRBJ2-7
V gene: TRBV6-1
CDR3 protein: ASSEAGVLQGNYEQY

J gene: TRBJ2-2
V gene: TRBV7-9
CDR3 protein: ASSRGSGELF

J gene: TRBJ1-1
V gene: TRBV10-1
CDR3 protein: ASSRQGVWVENTEAF

J gene: TRBJ2-3
V gene: TRBV4-1
CDR3 protein: ASSQERRGTTDTQY

J gene: TRBJ2-3
V gene: TRBV7-2
CDR3 protein: ASSADRTITDTQY

J gene: TRBJ2-5
V gene: TRBV29-1
CDR3 protein: SVRQTETQY

J gene: TRBJ2-7
V gene: TRBV5-1
CDR3 protein: ASSSQGPSYEQY

J gene: TRBJ2-2
V gene: TRBV6-6
CDR3 protein: ASSWGPDTGELF

J gene: TRBJ1-1
V gene: TRBV5-8
CDR3 protein: ASSLEGGRGEAF

J gene: TRBJ1-2
V gene: TRBV6-5
CDR3 protein: ASSYTGTYGYT

J gene: TRBJ2-3
V gene: TRBV7-9
CDR3 protein: ASSIYSGGGDTQY

J gene: TRBJ1-2
V gene: TRBV4-1
CDR3 protein: ASSQDWETPSNYGYT

J gene: TRBJ2-5
V gene: TRBV12-5
CDR3 protein: ASGRQLQETQY

J gene: TRBJ1-2
V gene: TRBV6-1
CDR3 protein: ASSEGAGGWYGYT

J gene: TRBJ1-1
V gene: TRBV11-3
CDR3 protein: ASSRRTGRGNTEAF

J gene: TRBJ1-5
V gene: TRBV7-2
CDR3 protein: ASSSNRGYQPQH

J gene: TRBJ1-2
V gene: TRBV5-4
CDR3 protein: ASSLNRGGYGYT

J gene: TRBJ1-5
V gene: TRBV28
CDR3 protein: ASSLWGRGFGQPQH

J gene: TRBJ2-3
V gene: TRBV19
CDR3 protein: ASSQGGRGDTQY

J gene: TRBJ2-1
V gene: TRBV6-1
CDR3 protein: ASSERSGGADEQF

J gene: TRBJ1-6
V gene: TRBV27
CDR3 protein: ASSSEGGDGSPLH

J gene: TRBJ2-7
V gene: TRBV5-1
CDR3 protein: ASSLAWATTYEQY

J gene: TRBJ2-5
V gene: TRBV2
CDR3 protein: ASSGRGETQY

J gene: TRBJ2-3
V gene: TRBV2
CDR3 protein: ASSVQRGGTDTQY

J gene: TRBJ1-3
V gene: TRBV7-9
CDR3 protein: ASSGEMDREVNTIY

J gene: TRBJ1-2
V gene: TRBV10-3
CDR3 protein: ASRAGGQGVYGYT

J gene: TRBJ2-1
V gene: TRBV7-9
CDR3 protein: ASSPGRGSRVERNEQF